This TCR beta chain was sequenced for a study of lymphopenia after photon versus proton radiotherapy. Libraries were prepared by immunoSEQ multiplex PCR; TCRdb keeps only in-frame clonotypes and omits some of them. The repertoire holds under 70,000 clones, with less than 95% as singletons. Notes on the study in general: Post-nadir diversity loss with photons came from oligoclonal expansion, particularly CD8+ Temra cells. Photon-treated patients lost naive T cells and TCR diversity; proton-treated stayed stable. In patients who died, overall survival fell as post-nadir TCR diversity dropped more.

V was trimmed by 6 bases and J by 7 bases, leaving 15 bases between them. The CDR3 consists of 13 residues. Germline V gene data show CDR1 as MNHEY and CDR2 as SVGAGI. About this clone: Antigen: not known.

The source was peripheral blood, collected from a patient treated with photon-based radiotherapy. The rearrangement uses TRBV6-5 and TRBJ1-1; D not certain. The sequence was collected from a woman aged 40 to 55 with cholangiocarcinoma. In DNA, the CDR3 is TGTGCCAGCAGACCCGGACCGCGAGGTGAAGCTTTCTTT. Amino acids: CASRPGPRGEAFF.